The clone carrying this T cell receptor beta chain was detected many times. Its antigen remains unidentified. The data belong to a study of T cell repertoires in cytomegalovirus infection. Study details: CMV infection and matching HLA type were both indicated by public TCR beta signatures.

TCRdb re-derived calls from the reads in MiXCR, one entry per CDR3 protein. Of about 260,000 distinct CDR3 sequences detected, roughly 10% appear once; the ten largest clones hold roughly 15%. The V gene lost 2 bases and the J gene lost 4 bases, with 17 bases spanning the gap. This CDR3 contains 16 residues. Germline loops: CDR1 SGHTA, CDR2 FQGNSA. Overall study results and limits: It was HLA-C-restricted CMV-specific TCR beta clonotypes that dominated the response ex vivo.

The chain combines TRBV7-2 with TRBJ2-5, with D perhaps matching TRBD1 or TRBD2 (6 bases each). The TCR comes from a human donor in good health (CMV status not recorded). Some clones in this sample may be carry-over from other donors' samples. The sequenced sample consisted of PBMCs. CDR3: CASSLTGVGGRETQYF. CDR3 sequence (DNA): TGTGCCAGCAGCTTAACCGGTGTTGGGGGGCGAGAGACCCAGTACTTC.